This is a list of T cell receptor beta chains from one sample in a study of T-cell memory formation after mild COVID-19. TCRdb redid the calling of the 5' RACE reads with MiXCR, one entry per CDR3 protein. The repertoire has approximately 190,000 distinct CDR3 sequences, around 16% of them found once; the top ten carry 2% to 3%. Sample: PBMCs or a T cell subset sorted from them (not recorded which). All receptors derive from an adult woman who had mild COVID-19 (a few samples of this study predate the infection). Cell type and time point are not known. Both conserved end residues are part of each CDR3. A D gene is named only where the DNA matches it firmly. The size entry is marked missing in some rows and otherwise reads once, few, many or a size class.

DNA: TGTGCCAGCAGCCTTAGTGGGGTTGTAGTTTGGGCTTTCTTT
CDR3: CASSLSGVVVWAFF
D: NA
V: TRBV2
J: TRBJ1-1
size: few

DNA: TGTGCCAGCAGCTGGAGCGGGAACACAGATACGCAGTATTTT
CDR3: CASSWSGNTDTQYF
D: TRBD2
V: TRBV9
J: TRBJ2-3
size: few

DNA: TGTGCCAGCAGTGGGACAGGTCGGTACGAGCAGTACTTC
CDR3: CASSGTGRYEQYF
D: TRBD1
V: TRBV12-3/TRBV12-4
J: TRBJ2-7
size: few

DNA: TGTGCCAGCAGTGCCACAGGGGCCTATTACGAGCAGTACTTC
CDR3: CASSATGAYYEQYF
D: TRBD1
V: TRBV6-1
J: TRBJ2-7
size: few

DNA: TGTGCCATCAGTGACCCAGGGGCTGAGCAGTTCTTC
CDR3: CAISDPGAEQFF
D: NA
V: TRBV10-3
J: TRBJ2-1
size: many

DNA: TGTGCCAGCAGTGATCAGGGAGTTCAGCCCCAGCATTTT
CDR3: CASSDQGVQPQHF
D: NA
V: TRBV2
J: TRBJ1-5
size: many

DNA: TGCAGTGCTTTGACAGTAAACAATGAGCAGTTCTTC
CDR3: CSALTVNNEQFF
D: NA
V: TRBV20-1
J: TRBJ2-1
size: NA

DNA: TGCGCCAGCAGCAACTGGGACGCTAACTATGGCTACACCTTC
CDR3: CASSNWDANYGYTF
D: NA
V: TRBV5-1
J: TRBJ1-2
size: NA

DNA: TGTGCCAGCAGTTCGACAGGGGGGCGCAATAAGAACACTGAAGCTTTCTTT
CDR3: CASSSTGGRNKNTEAFF
D: TRBD1
V: TRBV27
J: TRBJ1-1
size: few

DNA: TGTGCCACCAGTGATTTCGGGTCCTACGAGCAGTACTTC
CDR3: CATSDFGSYEQYF
D: NA
V: TRBV24-1
J: TRBJ2-7
size: few

DNA: TGCGCCAGCAGCTCGTACAGAGCGACTAGCACAGATACGCAGTATTTT
CDR3: CASSSYRATSTDTQYF
D: NA
V: TRBV5-1
J: TRBJ2-3
size: few

DNA: TGTGCCAGCAGCTCCCCCCAGACGAATGAGCAGTTCTTC
CDR3: CASSSPQTNEQFF
D: NA
V: TRBV11-2
J: TRBJ2-1
size: few

DNA: TGTGCCATCAGTGAGTCGGCTGGAGCAGATACGCAGTATTTT
CDR3: CAISESAGADTQYF
D: NA
V: TRBV10-3
J: TRBJ2-3
size: few

DNA: TGTGCCAGCAGTTATTCCTACGGGGGAGCTTTCTTT
CDR3: CASSYSYGGAFF
D: NA
V: TRBV6-2/TRBV6-3
J: TRBJ1-1
size: few

DNA: TGTGCCAGCAACCTAGGGACTACGTTTGAGCAGTTCTTC
CDR3: CASNLGTTFEQFF
D: TRBD2
V: TRBV2
J: TRBJ2-1
size: few

DNA: TGTGCCAGCAGCGTAGGAATGCGTGCCGGGGGGGCTCGGGAGACCCAGTACTTC
CDR3: CASSVGMRAGGARETQYF
D: TRBD2
V: TRBV9
J: TRBJ2-5
size: few

DNA: TGTGCCAGCAGTTACTCGGGCCCCAGGGATACGCAGTATTTT
CDR3: CASSYSGPRDTQYF
D: NA
V: TRBV6-5
J: TRBJ2-3
size: many

DNA: TGTGCCAGCAGCACAGGACAGGGCGGCGAGACCCAGTACTTC
CDR3: CASSTGQGGETQYF
D: TRBD1
V: TRBV7-7
J: TRBJ2-5
size: NA

DNA: TGTGCCAGCAGTTTTAAAGGGACTGAAGCTTTCTTT
CDR3: CASSFKGTEAFF
D: NA
V: TRBV12-3/TRBV12-4
J: TRBJ1-1
size: NA

DNA: TGCAGTGCTAGCAGTCTCTCTGGGGCCAACGTCCTGACTTTC
CDR3: CSASSLSGANVLTF
D: NA
V: TRBV20-1
J: TRBJ2-6
size: few

DNA: TGTGCCAGCAACAAGGATTTGGCTGGGGCCAACGTCCTGACTTTC
CDR3: CASNKDLAGANVLTF
D: NA
V: TRBV6-6
J: TRBJ2-6
size: NA

DNA: TGTGCCAGCAGCCGAGGGACTACGAGCAATGAGCAGTTCTTC
CDR3: CASSRGTTSNEQFF
D: TRBD2
V: TRBV14
J: TRBJ2-1
size: many

DNA: TGTGCCAGCAGCTCCCTGGTCCTGAACACTGAAGCTTTCTTT
CDR3: CASSSLVLNTEAFF
D: NA
V: TRBV3-1
J: TRBJ1-1
size: NA

DNA: TGCAGTGCCCAGACGGCCAGGGTTGGCACAGATACGCAGTATTTT
CDR3: CSAQTARVGTDTQYF
D: NA
V: TRBV20-1
J: TRBJ2-3
size: many

DNA: TGCAGCGTTGATTACCTGGGGAGCAACTATGGCTACACCTTC
CDR3: CSVDYLGSNYGYTF
D: NA
V: TRBV29-1
J: TRBJ1-2
size: NA

DNA: TGTGCCAGCAGCCAAGAATTGGGACAGGGCTACGAGCAGTACTTC
CDR3: CASSQELGQGYEQYF
D: TRBD1
V: TRBV14
J: TRBJ2-7
size: few

DNA: TGTGCTAGTGGTTTGGTAGGAGGGGGCGCAGGAGGCTACACCTTC
CDR3: CASGLVGGGAGGYTF
D: TRBD1
V: TRBV12-5
J: TRBJ1-2
size: NA

DNA: TGCAGTGCTAGAGATTACGGGAACTATGGCTACACCTTC
CDR3: CSARDYGNYGYTF
D: NA
V: TRBV20-1
J: TRBJ1-2
size: few

DNA: TGTGCCAGCAGCTCCCCCCGGACTAGCGGGACCCCCTACAATGAGCAGTTCTTC
CDR3: CASSSPRTSGTPYNEQFF
D: TRBD2
V: TRBV6-2/TRBV6-3
J: TRBJ2-1
size: few

DNA: TGTGCCAGCACCCCGGCAATAGCGGGAGAAAATACGCAGTATTTT
CDR3: CASTPAIAGENTQYF
D: TRBD2
V: TRBV12-3/TRBV12-4
J: TRBJ2-3
size: few

DNA: TGCAGCGAAGGACAGGTGGGGCCCGGGGCGCAGTTCTTC
CDR3: CSEGQVGPGAQFF
D: TRBD1
V: TRBV29-1
J: TRBJ2-1
size: NA

DNA: TGCAGTGCTAGAGATTTTCGGGGGGCGCGAACTGAAGCTTTCTTT
CDR3: CSARDFRGARTEAFF
D: NA
V: TRBV20-1
J: TRBJ1-1
size: few

DNA: TGCAGTGCTCCCTCTACAGGCTACTCCTACGAGCAGTACTTC
CDR3: CSAPSTGYSYEQYF
D: NA
V: TRBV20-1
J: TRBJ2-7
size: NA

DNA: TGCAGCGTTCTGGTCAGAGGCACTGAAGCTTTCTTT
CDR3: CSVLVRGTEAFF
D: NA
V: TRBV29-1
J: TRBJ1-1
size: NA

DNA: TGTGCCACCAGTGATTCCAATGAAGCTTTCTTT
CDR3: CATSDSNEAFF
D: NA
V: TRBV24-1
J: TRBJ1-1
size: NA